Listed here is a single TCR beta chain. Given the absence of the conserved phenylalanine or tryptophan at the CDR3 end, a read error is likely. This sample's RNA came from whole unsorted tissue. More than 3 cm separated this lung sample from the edge of the tumor. This sample is part of a study of tumor and adjacent non-tumor tissue in lung cancer. About the research overall: There were about 12 adenocarcinoma, 2 squamous cell carcinoma and 1 small cell lung cancer cases. Each sample yielded about 4.17 million productive TCRbeta reads on average.

TCRbeta libraries were built with three rounds of nested PCR, modified from ARM-PCR. MiXCR, applied by TCRdb to the multiplex PCR reads, yields one record per CDR3 protein. The sample has some 100,000 distinct CDR3 sequences, 65% seen once. From germline, CDR1 is SQVTM and CDR2 ANQGSEA. There are 12 residues in the CDR3. Sequencing used distant non-tumor lung tissue. The chain links TRBV29-1 to TRBJ1-1; D is undetermined. The receptor comes from a man younger than 40 with non-small cell lung cancer. This CDR3 is CRVAWYSIEAFS. CDR3 DNA sequence: TGCAGGGTTGCATGGTATAGCATTGAAGCTTTCTCT.